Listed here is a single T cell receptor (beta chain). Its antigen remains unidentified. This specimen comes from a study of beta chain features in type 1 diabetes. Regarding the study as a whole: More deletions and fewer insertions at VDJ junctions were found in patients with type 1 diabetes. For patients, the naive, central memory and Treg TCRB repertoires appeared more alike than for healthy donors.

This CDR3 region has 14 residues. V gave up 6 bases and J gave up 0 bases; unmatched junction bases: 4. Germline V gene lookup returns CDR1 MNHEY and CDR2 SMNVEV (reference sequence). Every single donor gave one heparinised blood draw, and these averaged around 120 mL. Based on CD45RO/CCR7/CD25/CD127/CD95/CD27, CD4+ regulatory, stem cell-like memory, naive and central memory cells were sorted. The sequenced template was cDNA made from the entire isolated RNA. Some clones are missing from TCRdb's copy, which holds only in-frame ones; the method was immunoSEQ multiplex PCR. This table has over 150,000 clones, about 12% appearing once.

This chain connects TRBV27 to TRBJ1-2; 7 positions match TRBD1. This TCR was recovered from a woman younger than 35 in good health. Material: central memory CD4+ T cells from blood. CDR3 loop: CASRGQRTNYGYTF. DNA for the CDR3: TGTGCCAGCAGGGGACAGAGAACTAACTATGGCTACACCTTC.